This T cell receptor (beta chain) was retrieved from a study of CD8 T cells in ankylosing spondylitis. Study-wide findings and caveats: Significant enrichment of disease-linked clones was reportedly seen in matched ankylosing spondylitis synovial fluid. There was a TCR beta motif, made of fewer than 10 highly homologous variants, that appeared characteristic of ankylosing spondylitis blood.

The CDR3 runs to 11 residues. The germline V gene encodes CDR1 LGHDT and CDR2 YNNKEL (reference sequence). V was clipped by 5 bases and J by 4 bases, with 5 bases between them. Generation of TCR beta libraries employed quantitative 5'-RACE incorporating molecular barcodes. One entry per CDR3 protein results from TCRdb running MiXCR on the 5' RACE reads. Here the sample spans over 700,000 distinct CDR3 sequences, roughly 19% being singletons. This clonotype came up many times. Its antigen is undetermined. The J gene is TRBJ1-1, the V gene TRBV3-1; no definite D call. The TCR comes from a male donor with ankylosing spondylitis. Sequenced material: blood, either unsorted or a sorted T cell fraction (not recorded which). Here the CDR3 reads CASSESTEAFF. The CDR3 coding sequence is TGTGCCAGCAGCGAGTCCACTGAAGCTTTCTTT. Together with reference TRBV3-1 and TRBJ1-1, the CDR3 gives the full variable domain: DTAVSQTPKYLVTQMGNDKSIKCEQNLGHDTMYWYKQDSKKFLKIMFSYNNKELIINETVPNRFSPKSPDKAHLNLHINSLELGDSAVYFCASSESTEAFFGQGTRLTVV.